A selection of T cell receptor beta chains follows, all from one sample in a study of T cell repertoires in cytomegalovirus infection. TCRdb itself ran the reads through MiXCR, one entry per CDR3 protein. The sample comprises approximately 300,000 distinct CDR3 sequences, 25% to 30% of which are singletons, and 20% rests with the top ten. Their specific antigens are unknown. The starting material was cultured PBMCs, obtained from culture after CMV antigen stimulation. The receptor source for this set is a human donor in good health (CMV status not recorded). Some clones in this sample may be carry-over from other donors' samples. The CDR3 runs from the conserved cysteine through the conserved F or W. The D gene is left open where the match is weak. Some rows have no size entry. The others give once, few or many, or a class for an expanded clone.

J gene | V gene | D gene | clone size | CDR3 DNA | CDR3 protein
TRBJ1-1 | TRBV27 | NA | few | TGTGCCAGCAGCAAGATTGGCCGTGGGACTGAAGCTTTCTTT | CASSKIGRGTEAFF
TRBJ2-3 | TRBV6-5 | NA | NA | TGTGCCAGCAGTTACTCCCACCACGAGCTAGCCACAGATACGCAGTATTTT | CASSYSHHELATDTQYF
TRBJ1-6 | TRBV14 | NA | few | TGTGCCAGCACCCCGGGCAGCCTGACAAATTCACCCCTCCACTTT | CASTPGSLTNSPLHF
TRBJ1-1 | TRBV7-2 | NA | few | TGTGCCAGCAGCTTAGCGTGGAGGAACACTGAAGCTTTCTTT | CASSLAWRNTEAFF
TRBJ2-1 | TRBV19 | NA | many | TGTGCCAGTACCTCTTGGGCCGGTCGAGGGTCCAATGAGCAGTTCTTC | CASTSWAGRGSNEQFF
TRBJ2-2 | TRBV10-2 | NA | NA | TGCGCCAGCAGTCGATGGGGGGACAGGAACACCGGGGAGCTGTTTTTT | CASSRWGDRNTGELFF
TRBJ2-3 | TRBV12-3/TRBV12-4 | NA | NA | TGTGCCAGCAGTGTCCCAAGCACAGATACGCAGTATTTT | CASSVPSTDTQYF
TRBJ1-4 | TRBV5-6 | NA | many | TGTGCCAGCAGCTTACCAACAGTTGAAAAACTGTTTTTT | CASSLPTVEKLFF
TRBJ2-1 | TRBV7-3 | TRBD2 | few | TGTGCCAGCAGCATGCCTCTGACTAGCGGGAGCAATGAGCAGTTCTTC | CASSMPLTSGSNEQFF
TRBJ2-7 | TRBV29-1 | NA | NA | TGCAGCGTTGAAGCCGATTACGAGCAGTACTTC | CSVEADYEQYF
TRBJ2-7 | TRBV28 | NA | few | TGTGCCAGCACGTCTACCGTCTCCTACGAGCAGTACTTC | CASTSTVSYEQYF
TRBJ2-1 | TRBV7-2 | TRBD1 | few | TGTGCCAGCAGATTGACAGGGACAGGGGGGATCAATGAGCAGTTCTTC | CASRLTGTGGINEQFF
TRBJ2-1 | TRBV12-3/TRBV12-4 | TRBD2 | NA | TGTGCCAGCAGTTCCCCACCTCGAGCGGGGGGGCCGGGCTCCTACAATGAGCAGTTCTTC | CASSSPPRAGGPGSYNEQFF
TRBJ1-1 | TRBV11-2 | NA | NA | TGTGCCAGCAGCCAAGTCAGGAACACTGGAGCTTTCTTT | CASSQVRNTGAFF
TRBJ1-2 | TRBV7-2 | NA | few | TGTGCCAGCAGCTTAGCAGGGGCTGTCGGTAACTATGGCTACACCTTC | CASSLAGAVGNYGYTF
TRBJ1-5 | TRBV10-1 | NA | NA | TGCGCCAGCAGGAACAGAAGCAATCAGCCCCAGCATTTT | CASRNRSNQPQHF
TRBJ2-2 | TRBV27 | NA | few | TGTGCCAGCAGTTTAGAGGGGCGAAGCGGGGAGCTGTTTTTT | CASSLEGRSGELFF
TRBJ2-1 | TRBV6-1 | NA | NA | TGTGCCAGCAGTGAAGCAAGGGATGAGCAGTTCTTC | CASSEARDEQFF
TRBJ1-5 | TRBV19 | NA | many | TGTGCCAGTGCGAAGAGGGGTGGCAATCAGCCCCAGCATTTT | CASAKRGGNQPQHF
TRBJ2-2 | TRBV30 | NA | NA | TGTGCCTGGAGTGTTTTGTACGGGCCGAGGACCGGGGAGCTGTTTTTT | CAWSVLYGPRTGELFF
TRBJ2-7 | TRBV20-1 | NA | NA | TGCAGTGCTAGAGAGGGCAGGCTCTACGAGCAGTACTTC | CSAREGRLYEQYF
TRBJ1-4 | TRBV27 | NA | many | TGTGCCAGCAGTTTCGGAGGTCCTACTAATGAAAAACTGTTTTTT | CASSFGGPTNEKLFF
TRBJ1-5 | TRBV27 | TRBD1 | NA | TGTGCCAGCAGTCCTACAGGGGGCATATTGCCCCAGCATTTT | CASSPTGGILPQHF
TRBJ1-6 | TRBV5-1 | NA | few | TGCGCCAGCAGCTTGGGAGTCGGGAATAATTCACCCCTCCACTTT | CASSLGVGNNSPLHF
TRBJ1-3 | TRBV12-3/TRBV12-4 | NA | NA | TGTGCCAGCGTTCGGGCGCCCCCTGGAAACACCATATATTTT | CASVRAPPGNTIYF
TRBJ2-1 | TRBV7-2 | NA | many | TGTGCCACCTCCGACAGTTACAATGAGCAGTTCTTC | CATSDSYNEQFF
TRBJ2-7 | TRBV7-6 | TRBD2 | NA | TGTGCCAGCAGGAAAAGAGCGGGGGGGCTCCACGAGCAGTACTTC | CASRKRAGGLHEQYF